This TCR beta chain was found in a study of T cells after yellow fever vaccination. General study points: A weaker secondary response peaked on day 5, the primary on day 15. Abundant contaminating clonotypes from the bulk population could appear in FACS-sorted repertoires. The appearance of a small share of clonotypes in both CD4 and CD8 compartments was observed.

Template switching with 5'RACE generated the TCR cDNA and added a universal primer site and UMIs. TCRdb re-called the 5' RACE reads through MiXCR, storing one row per CDR3 protein. The top ten hold 2% to 3% of the sample, which has approximately 120,000 distinct CDR3 sequences, 6.5% to 8% seen once. The CDR3 is 16 residues long. The junction had 10 bases not matched to a gene; V was cut back by 3 bases and J by 9 bases. Germline-derived CDR1 and CDR2 are SGHRS and YFSETQ. This clonotype turned up a few times. No antigen is known for it. The chain uses TRBV5-1 and TRBJ1-6; 9 positions agree with TRBD1. This clonotype originated in a man younger than 35 who received the YFV17D yellow fever vaccine. The sequences come from CD4+ T cells sorted from PBMCs, collected roughly 10 days after the first yellow fever vaccination. The DNA for the CDR3 is TGCGCCAGCAGCTCCCGGGGGACAGGGATCATTTCACCCCTCCACTTT. Protein: CASSSRGTGIISPLHF.